Shown below are 16 T cell receptor beta chains from a single sample sequenced in a study of T cell changes during pregnancy in multiple sclerosis. Assay used: immunoSEQ multiplex PCR; TCRdb lists only in-frame clones, some missing. The sample holds about 70,000 clones; over 85% are singletons and the top ten take 2% to 2.5%. The sample consisted of peripheral blood, taken in the second trimester of pregnancy. The source is a female donor in good health, enrolled as a control in a pregnancy study.

This rearrangement joins TRBV2 to TRBJ1-6, with unresolved D. This CDR3 has 13 amino acids. CDR1 and CDR2 (germline): SNHLY, FYNNEI. V gave up 5 bases and J gave up 7 bases, with 9 bases separating them. The chain's CDR3 is CASSWTGNSPLHF. DNA for the CDR3: TGTGCCAGCAGTTGGACGGGAAATTCACCCCTCCACTTT.

The rearrangement uses TRBV27 and TRBJ2-1; D perhaps matches TRBD2 (5 bases). Trimming pared 3 bases from V and 3 bases from J, leaving 6 bases between. In germline, CDR1 is MNHEY, CDR2 SMNVEV (reference sequence). The CDR3 loop spans 13 amino acids. CDR3 amino acids: CASSLGVYNEQFF. CDR3 DNA sequence: TGTGCCAGCAGTTTGGGAGTCTACAATGAGCAGTTCTTC.

The rearrangement uses TRBV6-5 and TRBJ2-3; a weak D match, TRBD1 (6 bases). The germline V and J ends were trimmed by 4 bases and 0 bases, with 11 bases remaining between them. The CDR3 extends over 15 amino acids. Per germline, CDR1 MNHEY and CDR2 SVGAGI. The CDR3 nucleotides are TGTGCCAGCAGTTTTTTGGGGGCCAGCACAGATACGCAGTATTTT. Its protein product is CASSFLGASTDTQYF.

Judged by abundance, this clone is large. The V call is TRBV5-1, the J call TRBJ1-1; TRBD1 might be the D (6 bases). CDR1 and CDR2 from the germline V gene are SGHRS and YFSETQ. V lost 4 bases and J lost 1, with 23 bases in between. The CDR3 loop spans 18 amino acids. The CDR3 is CASSHFPGGRLENTEAFF. The CDR3 DNA reads as TGCGCCAGCAGCCACTTCCCGGGGGGGCGGTTGGAGAACACTGAAGCTTTCTTT.

This clone was seen just once. The chain joins TRBV27 to TRBJ2-7; D is perhaps TRBD2 (8 bases). The length of the CDR3 is 15 residues. Germline CDR1 MNHEY, CDR2 SMNVEV (reference sequence). Trimming shortened V by 8 bases and J by 4 bases, and 21 bases separated the two germline ends. CDR3 sequence: CASSGGGLSTYEQYF. The DNA for the CDR3 is TGTGCCAGCTCGGGAGGGGGCCTGTCGACGTACGAGCAGTACTTC.

DNA for the CDR3: TGTGCCAGCAGCTTCGACAGGGGGCAGTTTGGCTACACCTTC. It is translated as CASSFDRGQFGYTF. This rearrangement joins TRBV11-2 to TRBJ1-2, with 10 bases that match TRBD1. J lost 7 bases, V lost 3 bases, and 5 bases had no gene match. The CDR3 consists of 14 residues. Germline CDR1 and CDR2: SGHAT and FQNNGV.

Only a few counts were recorded for this clone. This sequence joins TRBV10-3 and TRBJ1-1; possible D gene TRBD1, 5 bases. Trimming stripped 4 bases from V and 1 base from J, with 10 bases between. Germline CDR1 is ENHRY and CDR2 is SYGVKD. CDR3 size: 14 residues. The CDR3 coding sequence is TGTGCCATCAGTGTGACAGCTTCGAACACTGAAGCTTTCTTT. It is translated as CAISVTASNTEAFF.

On this clone itself: The CDR3 carries no conserved terminal phenylalanine or tryptophan, so it likely arises from a read error. The DNA is left out, because the CDR3 cannot be placed on it with certainty; the CDR3 is given as TCRdb lists it. The J gene is TRBJ1-1, the V gene TRBV5-8; the table names TRBD1, a call not compared with the DNA. Inclusive of both ends, the CDR3 amounts to 10 amino acids. The germline V gene encodes CDR1 SGHTS and CDR2 YDEGEE. CDR3 residues: CASRQSQGAL.

This clone was observed a single time. The chain links TRBV30 to TRBJ2-3; D is possibly TRBD2 (6 bases). The ends were cut back, 5 bases at V and 0 bases at J, with 12 bases in the middle. Germline CDR1 and CDR2: GTSNPN and SVGIG (reference sequence). This CDR3 is 14 amino acids long. CDR3 DNA: TGTGCCTGGGCCGCCGGGACTAGCACAGATACGCAGTATTTT. The encoded protein is CAWAAGTSTDTQYF.

CDR3 nucleotide sequence: TGTGCCAGCAGCTCCGACAGACCGGCCTACGAGCAGTACTTC. It encodes CASSSDRPAYEQYF. V usage is TRBV7-2 and J usage is TRBJ2-7, with D possibly TRBD1 on 5 matching bases. The CDR3 sequence is 14 residues long. V shed 4 bases and J shed 2 bases, with 12 bases lying between them. Germline V gives CDR1 SGHTA, CDR2 FQGNSA. Complete variable domain (other parts from reference TRBV7-2 and TRBJ2-7): GAGVSQSPSNKVTEKGKDVELRCDPISGHTALYWYRQSLGQGLEFLIYFQGNSAPDKSGLPSDRFSAERTGGSVSTLTIQRTQQEDSAVYLCASSSDRPAYEQYFGPGTRLTVT.

The rearrangement uses TRBV6-5 and TRBJ1-4; D remains ambiguous. This CDR3 is 12 amino acids long. Trimming shortened V by 11 bases and J by 6 bases, and 13 bases separated the two germline ends. Germline-derived CDR1 and CDR2 are MNHEY and SVGAGI. The CDR3 DNA reads TGTGCCGCGGGCCTCGCTGATGAAAAACTGTTTTTT. Its translation: CAAGLADEKLFF.

The genes are TRBV5-1 and TRBJ2-7; 11 positions match TRBD2. Germline trimming cut 4 bases from V and 4 bases from J; bases unmatched to any gene: 7. Germline CDR1 and CDR2: SGHRS and YFSETQ. The CDR3 runs to 15 residues. The CDR3 loop reads CASSRTSGGHYEQYF. The CDR3 DNA reads as TGCGCCAGCAGCAGAACTAGCGGGGGACATTACGAGCAGTACTTC.

The J gene is TRBJ2-6, the V gene TRBV5-1; TRBD1 agrees at 11 bases. The germline CDR1 and CDR2 sequences are SGHRS and YFSETQ. The CDR3 is 15 residues long. V lost 9 bases and J lost 1; bases outside the gene matches: 3. The CDR3, as DNA: TGCGCCACGGGGGACAGGGGGTCTGGGGCCAACGTCCTGACTTTC. Its translation is CATGDRGSGANVLTF.

This clone came up once. The chain couples TRBV4-3 to TRBJ1-4; 7 nucleotides match TRBD1. From germline, CDR1 is LGHNA and CDR2 YSLEER. The V segment lost 5 bases and the J segment 8 bases; nucleotides outside the gene matches: 11. The CDR3 runs 15 residues. The CDR3 DNA is TGCGCCAGCAGCACCCGACAGGGAGTACGGGAAAAACTGTTTTTT. Its translation is CASSTRQGVREKLFF.

V is TRBV6-1 and J is TRBJ1-2; D perhaps matches TRBD1 (6 bases). Germline CDR1 is MNHNS and CDR2 is SASEGT. The CDR3 runs to 12 residues. The germline V and J ends were trimmed by 9 bases and 2 bases, with 10 bases remaining between them. In DNA, the CDR3 is TGTGCCAGTCGGACAGAAAACTATGGCTACACCTTC. Protein: CASRTENYGYTF.

The chain is built from TRBV7-2 and TRBJ2-3; 9 nucleotides align to TRBD2. This CDR3 region has 15 residues. In germline, CDR1 is SGHTA, CDR2 FQGNSA. Trimming cost V 4 bases and J 0 bases; bases outside gene matches: 2. The CDR3 nucleotides read TGTGCCAGCAGCTACCTAGCGGGGAGCACAGATACGCAGTATTTT. Its translation: CASSYLAGSTDTQYF. Variable domain in full (rest from reference TRBV7-2 and TRBJ2-3): GAGVSQSPSNKVTEKGKDVELRCDPISGHTALYWYRQSLGQGLEFLIYFQGNSAPDKSGLPSDRFSAERTGGSVSTLTIQRTQQEDSAVYLCASSYLAGSTDTQYFGPGTRLTVL.